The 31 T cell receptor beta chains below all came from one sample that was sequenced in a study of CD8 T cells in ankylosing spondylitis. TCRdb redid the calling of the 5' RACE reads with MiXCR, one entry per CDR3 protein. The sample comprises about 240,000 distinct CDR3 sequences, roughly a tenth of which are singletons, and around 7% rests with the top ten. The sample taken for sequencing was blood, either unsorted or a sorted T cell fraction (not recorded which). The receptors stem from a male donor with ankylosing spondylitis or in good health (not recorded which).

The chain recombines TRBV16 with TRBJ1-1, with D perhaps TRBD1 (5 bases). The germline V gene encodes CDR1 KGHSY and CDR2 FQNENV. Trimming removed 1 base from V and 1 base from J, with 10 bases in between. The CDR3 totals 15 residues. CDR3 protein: CASSQFPTGNTEAFF. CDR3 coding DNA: TGTGCCAGCAGCCAATTTCCAACAGGGAACACTGAAGCTTTCTTT.

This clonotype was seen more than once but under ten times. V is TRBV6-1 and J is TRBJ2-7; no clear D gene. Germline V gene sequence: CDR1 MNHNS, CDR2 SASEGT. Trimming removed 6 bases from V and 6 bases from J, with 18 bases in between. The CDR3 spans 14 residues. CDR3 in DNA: TGTGCCAGCAGCCTAGGGTTGCGCGGACGCGAGCAGTACTTC. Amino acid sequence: CASSLGLRGREQYF.

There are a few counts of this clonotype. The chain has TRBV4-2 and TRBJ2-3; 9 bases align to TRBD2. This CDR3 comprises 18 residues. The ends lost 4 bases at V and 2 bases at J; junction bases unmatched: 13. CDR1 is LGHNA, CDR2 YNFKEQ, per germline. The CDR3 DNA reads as TGTGCCAGCAGCCCAGGTCGTCTAGCGGGGATCCTCACAGATACGCAGTATTTT. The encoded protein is CASSPGRLAGILTDTQYF.

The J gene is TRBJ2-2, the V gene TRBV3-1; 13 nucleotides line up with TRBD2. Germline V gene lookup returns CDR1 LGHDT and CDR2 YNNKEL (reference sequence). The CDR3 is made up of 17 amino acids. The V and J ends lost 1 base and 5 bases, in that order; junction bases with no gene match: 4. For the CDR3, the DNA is TGTGCCAGCAGCCAAGGCGGGACTAGCGGGGTTACCGGGGAGCTGTTTTTT. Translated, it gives CASSQGGTSGVTGELFF.

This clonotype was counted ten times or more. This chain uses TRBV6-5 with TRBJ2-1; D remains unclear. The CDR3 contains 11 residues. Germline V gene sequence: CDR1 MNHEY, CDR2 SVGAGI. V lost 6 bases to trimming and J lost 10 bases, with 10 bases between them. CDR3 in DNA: TGTGCCAGCAGGGACCGACTGGAGCAGTTCTTC. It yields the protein CASRDRLEQFF.

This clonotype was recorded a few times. Written as DNA, the CDR3 is TGCGCCAGCAGCTTGGGCTCGGGCGCAGAGACCCAGTACTTC. It codes for CASSLGSGAETQYF. The gene calls are TRBV5-1 and TRBJ2-5; no reliable D call. The CDR3 has 14 residues. Germline CDR1 reads SGHRS; CDR2 reads YFSETQ. Between the trimmed V and J ends, which lost 0 bases and 4 bases, there was a span of 10 bases.

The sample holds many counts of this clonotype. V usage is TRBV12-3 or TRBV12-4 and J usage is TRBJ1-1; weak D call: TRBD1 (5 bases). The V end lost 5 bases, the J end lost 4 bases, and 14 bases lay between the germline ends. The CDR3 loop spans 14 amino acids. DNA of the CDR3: TGTGCCAGCAGTCCCCAGGGTTACGGCACTGAAGCTTTCTTT. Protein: CASSPQGYGTEAFF.

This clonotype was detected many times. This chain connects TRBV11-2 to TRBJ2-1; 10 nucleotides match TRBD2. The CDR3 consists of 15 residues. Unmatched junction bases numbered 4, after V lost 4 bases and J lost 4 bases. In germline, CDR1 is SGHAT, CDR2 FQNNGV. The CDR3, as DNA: TGTGCCAGCAGCTCTGGACTAGCGGAATACAATGAGCAGTTCTTC. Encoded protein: CASSSGLAEYNEQFF.

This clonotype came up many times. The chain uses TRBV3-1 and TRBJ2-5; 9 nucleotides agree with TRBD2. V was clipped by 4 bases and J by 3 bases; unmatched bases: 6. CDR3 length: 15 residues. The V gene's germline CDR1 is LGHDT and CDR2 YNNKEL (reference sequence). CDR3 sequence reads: CASSLRASGKETQYF. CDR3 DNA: TGTGCCAGCAGCCTCCGGGCTAGCGGGAAAGAGACCCAGTACTTC.

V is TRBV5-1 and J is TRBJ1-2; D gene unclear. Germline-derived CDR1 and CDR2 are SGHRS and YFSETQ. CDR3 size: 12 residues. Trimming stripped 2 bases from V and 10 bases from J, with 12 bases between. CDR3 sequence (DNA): TGCGCCAGCAGCTTAGGAATCGGCGACTACACCTTC. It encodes CASSLGIGDYTF.

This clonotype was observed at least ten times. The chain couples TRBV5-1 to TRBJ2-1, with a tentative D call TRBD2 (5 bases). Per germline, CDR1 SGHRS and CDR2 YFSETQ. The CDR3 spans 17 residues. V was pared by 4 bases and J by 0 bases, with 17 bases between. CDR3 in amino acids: CASSRPVSEPSYNEQFF. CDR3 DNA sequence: TGCGCCAGCAGCCGACCTGTTAGCGAGCCCTCCTACAATGAGCAGTTCTTC.

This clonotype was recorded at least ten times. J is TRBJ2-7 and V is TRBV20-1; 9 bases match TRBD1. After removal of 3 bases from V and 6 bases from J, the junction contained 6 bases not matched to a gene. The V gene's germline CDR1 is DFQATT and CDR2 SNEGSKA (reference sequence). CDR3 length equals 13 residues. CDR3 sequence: CSARGQGYSEQYF. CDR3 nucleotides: TGCAGTGCTAGGGGACAGGGATATTCCGAGCAGTACTTC.

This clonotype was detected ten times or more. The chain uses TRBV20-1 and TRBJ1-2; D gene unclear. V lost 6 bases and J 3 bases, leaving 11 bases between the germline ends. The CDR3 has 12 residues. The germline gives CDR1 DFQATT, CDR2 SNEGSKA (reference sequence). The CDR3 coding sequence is TGCAGTGCCCCGCTAGAGGACTATGGCTACACCTTC. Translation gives CSAPLEDYGYTF.

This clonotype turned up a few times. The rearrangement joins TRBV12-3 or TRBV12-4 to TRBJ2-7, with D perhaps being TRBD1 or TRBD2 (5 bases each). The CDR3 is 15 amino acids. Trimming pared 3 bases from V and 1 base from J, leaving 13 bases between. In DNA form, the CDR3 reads TGTGCCAGCAGTTTGGAGTCTGGGGGATCCTACGAGCAGTACTTC. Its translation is CASSLESGGSYEQYF.

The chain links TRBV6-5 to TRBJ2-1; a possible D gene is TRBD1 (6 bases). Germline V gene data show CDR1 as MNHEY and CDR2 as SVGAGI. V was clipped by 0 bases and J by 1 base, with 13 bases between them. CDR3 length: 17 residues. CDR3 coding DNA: TGTGCCAGCAGTTACTCAATAGGGGGTGGGTCCTACAATGAGCAGTTCTTC. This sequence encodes CASSYSIGGGSYNEQFF.

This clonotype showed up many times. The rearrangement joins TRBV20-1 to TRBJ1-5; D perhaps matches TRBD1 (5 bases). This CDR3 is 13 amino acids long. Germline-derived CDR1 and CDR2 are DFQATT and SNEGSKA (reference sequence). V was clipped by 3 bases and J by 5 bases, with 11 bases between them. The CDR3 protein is CSASDSDDQPQHF. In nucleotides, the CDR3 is TGCAGTGCTAGCGACAGCGACGATCAGCCCCAGCATTTT.

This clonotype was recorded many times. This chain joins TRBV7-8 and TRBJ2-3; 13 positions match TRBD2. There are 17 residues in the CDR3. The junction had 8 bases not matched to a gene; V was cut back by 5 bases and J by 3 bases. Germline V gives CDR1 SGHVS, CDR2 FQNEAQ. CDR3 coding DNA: TGTGCCAGCAGCCAATTGACGGGACTAGCGGGGACAGATACGCAGTATTTT. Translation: CASSQLTGLAGTDTQYF. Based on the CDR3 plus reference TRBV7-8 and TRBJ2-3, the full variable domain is GAGVSQSPRYKVAKRGQDVALRCDPISGHVSLFWYQQALGQGPEFLTYFQNEAQLDKSGLPSDRFFAERPEGSVSTLKIQRTQQEDSAVYLCASSQLTGLAGTDTQYFGPGTRLTVL.

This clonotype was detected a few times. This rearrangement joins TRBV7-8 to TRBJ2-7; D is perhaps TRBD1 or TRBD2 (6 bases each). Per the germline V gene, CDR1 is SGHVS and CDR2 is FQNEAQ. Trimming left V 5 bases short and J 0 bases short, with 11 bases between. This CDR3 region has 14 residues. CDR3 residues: CASSRTGASYEQYF. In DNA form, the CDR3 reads TGTGCCAGCAGCAGAACGGGGGCCTCCTACGAGCAGTACTTC.

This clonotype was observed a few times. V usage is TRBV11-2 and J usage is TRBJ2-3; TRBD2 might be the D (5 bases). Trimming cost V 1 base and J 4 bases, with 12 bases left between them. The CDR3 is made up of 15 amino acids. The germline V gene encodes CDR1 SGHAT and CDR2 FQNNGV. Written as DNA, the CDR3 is TGTGCCAGCAGCTTAGTGAGAGGGTCCGCAGATACGCAGTATTTT. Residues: CASSLVRGSADTQYF.

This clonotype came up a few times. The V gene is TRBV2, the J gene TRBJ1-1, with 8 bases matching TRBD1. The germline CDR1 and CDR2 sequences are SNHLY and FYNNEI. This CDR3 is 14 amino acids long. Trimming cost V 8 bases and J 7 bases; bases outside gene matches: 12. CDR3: CASGSRGPDGEAFF. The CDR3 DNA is TGTGCCAGCGGAAGCAGGGGGCCTGACGGTGAAGCTTTCTTT.

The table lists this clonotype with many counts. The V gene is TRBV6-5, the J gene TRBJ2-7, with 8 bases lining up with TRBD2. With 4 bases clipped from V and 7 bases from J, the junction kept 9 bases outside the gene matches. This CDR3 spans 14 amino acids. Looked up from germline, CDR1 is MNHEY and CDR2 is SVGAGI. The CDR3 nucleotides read TGTGCCAGCAGTTCGGGTAGCGGGATTAGGGAGCAGTACTTC. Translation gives CASSSGSGIREQYF.

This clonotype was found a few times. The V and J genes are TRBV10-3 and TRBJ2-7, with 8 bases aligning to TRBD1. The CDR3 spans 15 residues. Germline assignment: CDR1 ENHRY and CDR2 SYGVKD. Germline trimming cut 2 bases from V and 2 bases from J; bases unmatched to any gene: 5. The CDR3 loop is CAISEPGQAPYEQYF. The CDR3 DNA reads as TGTGCCATCAGTGAGCCGGGACAGGCACCCTACGAGCAGTACTTC.

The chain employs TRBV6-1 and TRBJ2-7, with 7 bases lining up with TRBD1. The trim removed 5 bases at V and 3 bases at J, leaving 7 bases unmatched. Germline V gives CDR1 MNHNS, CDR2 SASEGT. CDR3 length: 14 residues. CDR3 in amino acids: CASSNPGQYYEQYF. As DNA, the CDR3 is TGTGCCAGCAGTAATCCGGGACAGTACTACGAGCAGTACTTC.

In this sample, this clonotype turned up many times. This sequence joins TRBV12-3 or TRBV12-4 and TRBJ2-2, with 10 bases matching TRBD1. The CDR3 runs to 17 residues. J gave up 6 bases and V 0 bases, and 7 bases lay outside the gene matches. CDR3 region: CASSLAPGQGLAGELFF. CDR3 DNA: TGTGCCAGCAGTTTAGCACCGGGACAGGGGCTAGCCGGGGAGCTGTTTTTT.

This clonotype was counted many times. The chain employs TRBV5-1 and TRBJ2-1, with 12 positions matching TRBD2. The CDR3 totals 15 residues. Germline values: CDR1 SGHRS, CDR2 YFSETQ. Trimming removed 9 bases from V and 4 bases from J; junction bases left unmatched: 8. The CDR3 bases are TGCGCCACAACAACCGGGACTAGCGGGTACAATGAGCAGTTCTTC. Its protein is CATTTGTSGYNEQFF.

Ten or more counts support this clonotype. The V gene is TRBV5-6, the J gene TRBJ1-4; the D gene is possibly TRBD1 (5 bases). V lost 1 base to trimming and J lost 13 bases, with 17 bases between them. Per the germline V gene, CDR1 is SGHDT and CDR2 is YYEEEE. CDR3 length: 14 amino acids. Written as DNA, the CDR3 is TGTGCCAGCAGCTTGATGACTGGCCTTGGGGGACTGTTTTTT. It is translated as CASSLMTGLGGLFF.

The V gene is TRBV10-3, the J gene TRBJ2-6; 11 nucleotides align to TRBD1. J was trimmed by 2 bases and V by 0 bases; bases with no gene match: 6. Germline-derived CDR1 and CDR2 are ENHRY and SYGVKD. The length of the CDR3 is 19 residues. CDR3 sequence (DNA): TGTGCCATCAGTGAGTCGTCAGGACAGGGGGCAACTGGGGCCAACGTCCTGACTTTC. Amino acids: CAISESSGQGATGANVLTF.

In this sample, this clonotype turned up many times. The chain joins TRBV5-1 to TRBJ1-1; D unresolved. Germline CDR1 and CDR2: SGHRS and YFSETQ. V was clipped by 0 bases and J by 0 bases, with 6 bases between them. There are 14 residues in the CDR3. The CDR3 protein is CASSLELLNTEAFF. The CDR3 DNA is TGCGCCAGCAGCTTGGAACTCTTGAACACTGAAGCTTTCTTT.

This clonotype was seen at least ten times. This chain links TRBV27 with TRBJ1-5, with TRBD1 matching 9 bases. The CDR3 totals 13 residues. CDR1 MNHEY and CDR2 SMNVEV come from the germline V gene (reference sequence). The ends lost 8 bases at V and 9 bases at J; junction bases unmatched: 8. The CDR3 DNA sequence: TGTGCCAGCGGGGACAGGGAAGGTCTGCCCCAGCATTTT. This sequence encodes CASGDREGLPQHF.

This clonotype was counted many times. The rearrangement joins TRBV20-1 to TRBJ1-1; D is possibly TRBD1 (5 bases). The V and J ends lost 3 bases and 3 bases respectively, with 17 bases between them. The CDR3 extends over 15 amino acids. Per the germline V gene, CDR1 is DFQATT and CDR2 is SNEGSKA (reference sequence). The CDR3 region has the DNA TGCAGTGCTAGGGACCAACGGGGCGGGGACACTGAAGCTTTCTTT. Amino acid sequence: CSARDQRGGDTEAFF.

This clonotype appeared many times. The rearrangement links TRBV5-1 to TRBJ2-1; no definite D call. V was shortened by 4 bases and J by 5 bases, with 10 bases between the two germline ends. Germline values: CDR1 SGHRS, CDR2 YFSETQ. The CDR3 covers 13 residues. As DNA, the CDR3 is TGCGCCAGCAGCCGGACGGAAAACAATGAGCAGTTCTTC. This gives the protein CASSRTENNEQFF. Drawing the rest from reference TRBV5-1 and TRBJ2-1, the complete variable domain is KAGVTQTPRYLIKTRGQQVTLSCSPISGHRSVSWYQQTPGQGLQFLFEYFSETQRNKGNFPGRFSGRQFSNSRSEMNVSTLELGDSALYLCASSRTENNEQFFGPGTRLTVL.